This TCR beta chain was captured in a study of beta chain features in type 1 diabetes. Overall study findings and caveats: The question of HLA type influencing TCRB rearrangement was one that remained unresolved here.

Expressed TCRB transcripts got sequenced, as all isolated RNA was reverse transcribed. Deep immunoSEQ sequencing covered naive, central memory and regulatory T cell samples. The data were produced by immunoSEQ multiplex PCR, yet TCRdb's version contains in-frame clones alone and is incomplete. The table lists roughly 400,000 clones, less than 15% of them singletons. Germline CDR1 is SNHLY and CDR2 is FYNNEI. V lost 5 bases to trimming and J lost 0 bases; unmatched junction nucleotides: 4. The CDR3 has 14 residues. A note on this clone: Its antigen is undetermined.

The source of this sequence is a woman aged 18 to 35 in good health. The chain couples TRBV2 to TRBJ2-7; 7 bases fit TRBD1. Sequencing was carried out using naive CD4+ T cells from blood. Here the CDR3 reads CASSFRGSSYEQYF. As DNA, the CDR3 is TGTGCCAGCAGTTTCAGGGGGAGCTCCTACGAGCAGTACTTC.